Below, 18 T cell receptor beta chains from the same sample are listed, as sequenced in a study of lymphopenia after photon versus proton radiotherapy. The table came from immunoSEQ multiplex PCR; TCRdb's copy has only in-frame clones and leaves some out. The data contain 35,000 to 45,000 clones, under 85% of them singletons. Sequences were derived from peripheral blood, sampled from a patient treated with proton-based radiotherapy. The source of these receptors is a woman aged 70-85 years with pancreatic cancer.

The chain couples TRBV27 to TRBJ1-1, with D unresolved. Trimming left V 2 bases short and J 1 base short, with 8 bases between. This CDR3 is 14 amino acids long. Germline CDR1 and CDR2: MNHEY and SMNVEV (reference sequence). In DNA form, the CDR3 reads TGTGCCAGCAGTTTACTGAAGGGGAACACTGAAGCTTTCTTT. Translating gives CASSLLKGNTEAFF.

The chain couples TRBV2 to TRBJ2-1, with TRBD2 matching 9 bases. Germline V lookup: CDR1 SNHLY, CDR2 FYNNEI. The CDR3 is made up of 13 amino acids. Trimming took 6 bases from V and 8 from J; bases not matched to a gene: 5. The CDR3 coding sequence is TGTGCCAGCAGGGGGACTAGCCTGGATGAGCAGTTCTTC. Residues: CASRGTSLDEQFF.

V and J are TRBV4-2 and TRBJ2-1, with 16 bases lining up with TRBD2. This CDR3 region has 19 residues. After removal of 0 bases from V and 10 bases from J, the junction contained 12 bases not matched to a gene. Germline CDR1 reads LGHNA; CDR2 reads YNFKEQ. CDR3 amino acids: CASSQEAQSGTSGRGEQFF. DNA for the CDR3: TGTGCCAGCAGCCAAGAAGCGCAATCCGGGACTAGCGGGAGGGGGGAGCAGTTCTTC.

The chain links TRBV7-6 to TRBJ2-3; 8 bases fit TRBD2. Germline V gene sequence: CDR1 SGHVS, CDR2 FNYEAQ. V gave up 5 bases and J gave up 4 bases; unmatched junction bases: 17. This CDR3 comprises 18 residues. CDR3 sequence (DNA): TGTGCCAGCAGCCCAGAACATCGACAGCGGGAGTTCCCAGATACGCAGTATTTT. It yields the protein CASSPEHRQREFPDTQYF.

This sequence joins TRBV7-3 and TRBJ1-3; a possible D gene is TRBD1 (6 bases). This CDR3 has 16 amino acids. CDR1 is SGHTA and CDR2 is FQGTGA in the germline V gene. Trimming left V 5 bases short and J 0 bases short, with 14 bases between. The CDR3 spells CASSPRTVRSGNTIYF. CDR3 sequence (DNA): TGTGCCAGCAGCCCCAGGACAGTACGCTCTGGAAACACCATATATTTT.

This chain connects TRBV28 to TRBJ1-2; D perhaps matches TRBD1 (5 bases). Germline values: CDR1 MDHEN, CDR2 SYDVKM. Trimming left V 1 base short and J 8 bases short, with 11 bases between. This CDR3 comprises 13 residues. The CDR3 loop is CASSLFGGLGYTF. DNA of the CDR3: TGTGCCAGCAGTTTATTTGGGGGACTGGGCTACACCTTC.

This clone is a singleton in its sample. This chain connects TRBV7-9 to TRBJ1-6; D is possibly TRBD1 (5 bases). There are 13 residues in the CDR3. V lost 8 bases and J lost 7, with 12 bases in between. Germline V gives CDR1 SEHNR, CDR2 FQNEAQ (reference sequence). The CDR3 region is CASGGGANSPLHF. The CDR3 nucleotides are TGTGCCAGCGGCGGCGGGGCCAATTCACCCCTCCACTTT. Full variable domain (missing parts from reference TRBV7-9 and TRBJ1-6): DTGVSQNPRHKITKRGQNVTFRCDPISEHNRLYWYRQTLGQGPEFLTYFQNEAQLEKSRLLSDRFSAERPKGSFSTLEIQRTEQGDSAMYLCASGGGANSPLHFGNGTRLTVT.

The chain has TRBV6-5 and TRBJ1-5; TRBD1 matches 7 bases. Germline V gene lookup returns CDR1 MNHEY and CDR2 SVGAGI. The CDR3 is 14 residues long. The V segment lost 4 bases and the J segment 4 bases; nucleotides outside the gene matches: 4. The CDR3 here is CASSFTGENQPQHF. The CDR3 DNA follows: TGTGCCAGCAGTTTCACAGGGGAGAATCAGCCCCAGCATTTT.

This clone was recorded once. The chain employs TRBV28 and TRBJ2-7, with D perhaps TRBD2 (6 bases). Germline assignment: CDR1 MDHEN and CDR2 SYDVKM. The V end was cut by 6 bases, the J end by 0 bases, with 18 bases between. The CDR3 runs to 16 residues. CDR3 in DNA: TGTGCCAGCAGACCCGCCTTGGGGGGTAGCTCCTACGAGCAGTACTTC. Its protein is CASRPALGGSSYEQYF.

The chain carries TRBV6-1 and TRBJ2-7; TRBD2 matches 8 bases. Looked up from germline, CDR1 is MNHNS and CDR2 is SASEGT. Trimming cost V 7 bases and J 3 bases; bases outside gene matches: 11. This CDR3 has 15 amino acids. In DNA, the CDR3 is TGTGCCAGCAAAGATAGCGGGGTCATCAGCTACGAGCAGTACTTC. Protein product: CASKDSGVISYEQYF.

This chain links TRBV30 with TRBJ2-3, with 14 bases lining up with TRBD2. The V gene's germline CDR1 is GTSNPN and CDR2 SVGIG (reference sequence). The V segment lost 5 bases and the J segment 6 bases; nucleotides outside the gene matches: 16. The CDR3 covers 18 residues. CDR3 region: CAWGPPLTSGRALDTQYF. DNA for the CDR3: TGTGCCTGGGGGCCGCCACTGACTAGCGGGAGGGCCTTGGATACGCAGTATTTT.

The gene calls are TRBV12-2 and TRBJ2-6; the table's D gene call, TRBD1, was not cross checked with the DNA. TRBV12-2 is recorded as a pseudogene. This CDR3 region has 19 residues. Here the CDR3 DNA reads TGTGCAAGTCGCTATCCCCAACGGCAGGGGGCTACTGGGGCCAACGTCCTGACTTTC. It yields the protein CASRYPQRQGATGANVLTF.

The chain is built from TRBV7-9 and TRBJ2-2; 8 nucleotides match TRBD2. The germline V gene has CDR1 SEHNR and CDR2 FQNEAQ (reference sequence). This CDR3 has 16 residues. The V and J ends lost 4 bases and 5 bases, in that order; junction bases with no gene match: 9. CDR3 nucleotide sequence: TGTGCCAGCAGCTATCTTAGCGGGAAAGGGACCGGGGAGCTGTTTTTT. It is translated as CASSYLSGKGTGELFF.

The chain employs TRBV28 and TRBJ2-3, with 7 positions matching TRBD1. Trimming at V came to 5 bases and at J to 5 bases, leaving 13 bases not matched to a gene. Germline V gives CDR1 MDHEN, CDR2 SYDVKM. This CDR3 region has 16 residues. CDR3 nucleotides: TGTGCCAGCAGTAGTACAGGGGCCTTAGGGGTAGATACGCAGTATTTT. Encoded protein: CASSSTGALGVDTQYF.

The chain uses TRBV6-1 and TRBJ1-2; D might be TRBD1 (6 bases). The CDR3 consists of 14 residues. The V gene's germline CDR1 is MNHNS and CDR2 SASEGT. Trimming stripped 0 bases from V and 6 bases from J, with 11 bases between. CDR3 residues: CASSEAGRGDGYTF. In nucleotides, the CDR3 is TGTGCCAGCAGTGAAGCCGGCAGGGGAGATGGCTACACCTTC.

This clone was counted only a few times. J is TRBJ1-2 and V is TRBV4-2; TRBD1 matches at 7 bases. This CDR3 has 14 residues. The V gene end was trimmed by 2 bases and the J gene end by 4 bases; junction bases not matched to a gene: 4. From germline, CDR1 is LGHNA and CDR2 YNFKEQ. The CDR3 reads CASSQTGVIYGYTF. CDR3 sequence (DNA): TGTGCCAGCAGCCAAACAGGGGTGATCTATGGCTACACCTTC.

This clone was detected only once. The CDR3 sequence is CASSEMSADRVGQLFTGELFF. As DNA, the CDR3 is TGTGCCAGCAGTGAAATGTCGGCGGACAGGGTTGGTCAGTTATTTACCGGGGAGCTGTTTTTT. The V call is TRBV6-1, the J call TRBJ2-2; 8 bases are shared with TRBD1. CDR1 is MNHNS, CDR2 SASEGT, per germline. The CDR3 length is 21 residues. J lost 5 bases, V lost 2 bases, and 22 bases had no gene match.

V gene TRBV4-1 combines with J gene TRBJ2-7; TRBD1 matches at 8 bases. The CDR3 is 14 amino acids. The trim removed 3 bases at V and 3 bases at J, leaving 4 bases unmatched. Germline lookup yields CDR1 MGHRA and CDR2 YSYEKL. In DNA form, the CDR3 reads TGCGCCAGCAGCCATCGACAGGGGAGCTACGAGCAGTACTTC. Protein product: CASSHRQGSYEQYF.